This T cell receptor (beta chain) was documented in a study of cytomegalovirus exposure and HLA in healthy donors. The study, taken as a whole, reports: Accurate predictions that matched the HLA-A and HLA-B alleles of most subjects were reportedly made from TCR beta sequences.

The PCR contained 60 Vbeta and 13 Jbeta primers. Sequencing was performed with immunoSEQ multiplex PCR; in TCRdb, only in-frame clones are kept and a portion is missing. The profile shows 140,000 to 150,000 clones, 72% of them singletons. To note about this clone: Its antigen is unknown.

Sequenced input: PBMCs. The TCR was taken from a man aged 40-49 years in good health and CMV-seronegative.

The CDR3 region has the DNA TGTGCCAGCAGCCTAGCGCAGGGGGCCACAGATACGCAGTATTTT. This gives the protein CASSLAQGATDTQYF. V is TRBV11-2 and J is TRBJ2-3; 8 bases match TRBD1. This CDR3 has 15 amino acids. Germline values: CDR1 SGHAT, CDR2 FQNNGV. Trimming at V came to 5 bases and at J to 2 bases, leaving 6 bases not matched to a gene.